This TCR beta chain is from a study of CXCR3-negative and CXCR3-positive naive CD8 T cells (dated by TCRdb to the late 2010s). Looking at the study overall: In total, roughly 150 million TRB reads were obtained, or roughly 1.5 +/- 0.3 million reads per library. Naive subsets from several donors and memory cells from 3 donors were included in the TRBV-TRBJ cluster analysis. The diversity and physicochemical repertoire analyses included more than ten donors pooled from two independent experiments. The full study reports these points: Because surface CD5, which is linked to self-reactivity in mice, was comparable between the naive subsets, TCR interaction strength was also inferred from the physicochemical properties of TRB CDR3s. CXCR3 expression partially decreased after cryopreservation, so most assays used freshly isolated PBMCs. Naive CXCR3-negative and CXCR3-positive cells from the same donor showed similar TRBV-TRBJ usage, whereas memory cells showed distinct patterns. TRB CDR3s from CXCR3-positive naive cells showed higher hydrophobicity (lower Kidera factor 4), lower energy, and higher strength and volume indices than CXCR3-negative naive cells. Comparably high repertoire diversity was found in both naive subsets, whereas much lower repertoire diversity was found in memory CD8+ T cells.

As regards this clonotype: Its antigen remains unidentified.

Looking up the germline V gene yields CDR1 SQVTM and CDR2 ANQGSEA. The CDR3 spans 15 residues, from the cysteine through the phenylalanine. No DNA is given. Sequencer: NextSeq 550. The Human TCR Profiling Kit (MiLaboratory) was used to prepare UMI-labeled 5' RACE TRB cDNA libraries. The full amount of extracted RNA was used for cDNA synthesis, and the full amount of resulting cDNA was used for PCR amplification. Libraries were prepared in parallel with an identical number of PCR cycles. In the paper's pipeline: With a minimum of two reads required per UMI, MIGEC and MiXCR pulled out about 49,000 +/- 11,000 unique UMI-labeled TRB cDNA molecules from each library. On average, each library contained 40,000 +/- 10,000 functional in-frame TRB CDR3 nucleotide clonotypes without stop codons. After each sample was downsampled to 5000 UMI-labeled TRB molecules, VDJtools was used to calculate diversity metrics such as normalized Shannon-Wiener and Chao1. VDJtools computed clonotype-size-weighted physicochemical properties of the central five CDR3 residues: interaction energy, strength, volume and Kidera factor 4. Reads reprocessed by TCRdb are summarized as one entry per CDR3 protein sequence, and DNA is absent. TCRdb, not the authors, supplied the V and J calls. The table for this sample records roughly 110,000 distinct CDR3 sequences. The ten largest account for more than 0.3% of the sample.

For each CD8+ T cell subset, flow sorting was done in triplicate, and about 300,000 cells per subset went directly into RLT lysis buffer. Naive CD8+ T cells were defined stringently as CD45RO-CCR7+CD27+CD95- to exclude memory contaminants. Peripheral blood mononuclear cells were isolated from buffy coats using standard density gradient centrifugation. A FACSAria III was used to flow-sort naive CD8+ T cells into CXCR3-negative and CXCR3-positive populations. Total RNA was extracted from sorted cells using an RNeasy Mini Kit. The sequencing input was naive CXCR3+ CD8+ T cells from blood. In the paper's terms, the cell subset or site label means: CD45RO-CCR7+CD27+CD95- naive CD8+ T cells expressing CXCR3 (TNR3+). The chain employs TRBV29-1 and TRBJ2-3; TCRdb's D gene call, TRBD1, goes unchecked for lack of DNA. This clonotype was sampled from a human donor in good health. Some clones in this sample may be carry-over from other donors' samples. The CDR3 in this case is CSVEVSGPRTDTQYF.